The sequence of this TCR beta chain was determined in a study of human T cells and chemical hapten exposure listed by TCRdb under 2021. With regard to the full study: For sensitization, 2% DPC in acetone was applied to a 2 cm by 2 cm area of upper inner arm skin. Weekly therapeutic DPC doses were additionally applied to the scalp of patients throughout the roughly 23-week study period. Patch tests used Finn chambers with 0.01% DPC on the upper back, scored after 6 days by International Contact Dermatitis Research Group standards. The mostly female patient cohort included alopecia areata with under or over 50% scalp involvement, alopecia totalis and alopecia universalis. Libraries were pooled for sequencing, and per-sample TCR yields varied mainly because of small differences in library volumes within the pool. This study followed changes in the peripheral blood TCR repertoire in vivo during primary and secondary sensitization of alopecia patients to the hapten diphenylcyclopropenone (DPC). Blood samples were taken from patients before sensitization (week 0) and at 2, 6 and about 24 weeks after DPC sensitization. Twenty-nine alopecia patients gave blood for TCR sequencing at one to four time points (pre-sensitization, 2, 6 and 24 weeks). Study-level results and caveats: After repeated subsampling, changes were observed in the strength of the expansion versus patch-test correlation and in the threshold at which the correlation became significant. Significantly more large CDR3 similarity clusters were formed by expanded TCRs than by pre-sensitization or healthy control sets, consistent with antigen-driven responses. Alopecia, a presumed autoimmune disease, was present in all patients, so the immune response of the patients might differ from that of healthy individuals. DPC sensitization did not change the number of TCRs with a frequency above 1 in 1000, and there was no evidence of changes in global repertoire structure. The number of PT1 expanded TCRs positively correlated with patch test score, significant at thresholds 8, 16 and 32 but not 4.

This clonotype was seen repeatedly, ten times or more. Its cognate antigen has yet to be identified. No per-base quality is available; no much larger clone lies one base away. The intended sense of this specimen's time point label: pre-sensitization, week 0. The sample's treatment or condition label is to be understood as: therapeutic diphenylcyclopropenone sensitization with weekly scalp DPC. At each patch-test visit, blood was drawn before the patch test was applied. Patients were eligible if aged 18 to 70, diagnosed with alopecia and judged suitable for DPC therapy, and pregnant patients were excluded. Total RNA was extracted from unfractionated whole blood that had been collected in Tempus Blood RNA tubes. The receptor library was made with RACE. Sequencing instrument: NextSeq 500. During library preparation, unique molecular identifiers were attached to individual cDNA molecules so that TCRs could be counted in a quantitative, reproducible way. For every blood RNA sample, sequencing covered both the TCR alpha and TCR beta chains. In the original analysis: The median number of TCRs per sample was approximately 93,000, ranging from 23,224 to 690,600. The Decombinator software suite was used to annotate the V, J and CDR3 of the TCR reads. For PS versus PT1 abundance plots, all samples were subsampled to the same number of TCRs (28,000). TCRs were defined as expanded if absent before sensitization and observed at least eight times at the 2-week time point. Using fastp at Q25 and MiXCR, TCRdb reprocessed the public reads and kept productive beta chains. Entries are consolidated by CDR3 protein sequence, retaining the most common genes and DNA. Here the V and J calls rest on TCRdb's processing, not on the authors' analysis. The sample table shows 250,000 or so distinct CDR3 sequences, and approximately 8% are seen once. The ten biggest clones cover around 1.2% of the sample.

This sequence originates from a man younger than 35 with alopecia areata. Some clones in this sample may be carry-over from other donors' samples. The starting material was whole blood, obtained in connection with sensitization to the hapten diphenylcyclopropenone (DPC).

In nucleotides, the sequence is TGCGCCAGCAGCCACCCCTTGGGGCGGTTGCTAGCGGGGTTAGTCGTCAATGAGCAGTTCTTC. Translated, it reads CASSHPLGRLLAGLVVNEQFF. In this chain, TRBV4-1 is recombined with TRBJ2-1; 9 bases in the middle match TRBD2. The CDR3 has 21 amino acids, counting the end cysteine and phenylalanine. Left in the record is the CDR3 DNA by itself, 63 bases read in frame from the first base. V lost 3 bases and J lost 6 bases, and the count of bases not matched to a germline gene is 24. As encoded in the germline V gene, CDR1 is MGHRA while CDR2 is YSYEKL.